These T cell receptor beta chains were read from a single sample in a study of shared clonotypes between healthy human individuals. Assay: immunoSEQ multiplex PCR; the TCRdb copy retains only in-frame clones and omits some. The table records millions of clones, about 95% of them present only once. Specimen: naive CD8+ T cells sorted from blood. The receptors come from a man between 18 and 29 years old in good health. Each CDR3 is given with its conserved first and last residue. A D gene is named only where the DNA matches it firmly. Some rows mark clone size as missing; the rest say once, few, many or name a class of expanded clone.

j_gene	abundance	v_gene	d_gene	CDR3nt	CDR3aa
TRBJ1-5	-	TRBV7-9	-	TGTGCCAGCAGCGGCAACAGGCCTCCCCAGCATTTT	CASSGNRPPQHF
TRBJ2-3	once	TRBV10-3	TRBD2	TGTGCCATCAGTGAGTCGATTAGCGGGGTCCCAGATACGCAGTATTTT	CAISESISGVPDTQYF
TRBJ2-2	-	TRBV11-2	-	TGTGCCAGCAGCTTAGTTACCGGTAGCGGGGAGCTGTTTTTT	CASSLVTGSGELFF
TRBJ2-4	few	TRBV28	TRBD1	TGTGCCAGCAGTCCAGAGACAGGGACTCAGTACTTC	CASSPETGTQYF
TRBJ2-7	once	TRBV4-1	TRBD1	TGCGCCAGCAGCGAAGGGACAGGGGTCGGCTACGAGCAGTACTTC	CASSEGTGVGYEQYF
TRBJ1-2	-	TRBV13	TRBD1	TGTGCCAGCAGCTCAACAGGGGATTCAAACTATGGCTACACCTTC	CASSSTGDSNYGYTF
TRBJ1-1	-	TRBV5-4	-	TGTGCCAGCAGCTTTCCCGGGGGCGGCACTGAAGCTTTCTTT	CASSFPGGGTEAFF
TRBJ2-1	-	TRBV11-2	TRBD2	TGTGCCAGCAGCTTAGATGGGCGGGAGGGGTACAATGAGCAGTTCTTC	CASSLDGREGYNEQFF
TRBJ1-1	few	TRBV20-1	-	TGCAGTGCGCTCGTGCACACTGAAGCTTTCTTT	CSALVHTEAFF
TRBJ2-3	-	TRBV10-3	TRBD1	TGTGCCATCAGTGAACAGGGGAACACAGATACGCAGTATTTT	CAISEQGNTDTQYF
TRBJ1-6	-	TRBV5-8	-	TGTGCCAGCAGCTTGGGGGCAGTGGGGCATTCGCCCCTCCACTTT	CASSLGAVGHSPLHF
TRBJ1-5	-	TRBV28	-	TGTGCCAGCAGTTCCCCTACAGGCCCGTTCGATCAGCCCCAGCATTTT	CASSSPTGPFDQPQHF
TRBJ1-2	-	TRBV2	-	TGTGCCAGCAGTGATACGGTTTCTCATGTCAGTCGAGGCTATGGCTACACCTTC	CASSDTVSHVSRGYGYTF
TRBJ1-2	-	TRBV9	TRBD1	TGTGCCAGCAGCGTAGAGGGACAGGGGGCCTATGGCTACACCTTC	CASSVEGQGAYGYTF
TRBJ2-5	-	TRBV7-8	-	TGTGCCAGCAGCTTATATGGTCCAGCGGCACAAGAGACCCAGTACTTC	CASSLYGPAAQETQYF
TRBJ2-3	-	TRBV6-5	-	TGTGCCAGCAGTTACGGAGGGATGGGCACAGATACGCAGTATTTT	CASSYGGMGTDTQYF
TRBJ2-7	once	TRBV2	TRBD2	TGTGCCAGCAGCACTAGCGGGACCTACGAGCAGTACTTC	CASSTSGTYEQYF
TRBJ1-6	-	TRBV28	-	TGTGCCAGCAGTTTAAGGGTGGGTTCACCCCTCCACTTT	CASSLRVGSPLHF
TRBJ2-7	-	TRBV10-2	-	TGCGCCAGCAGCGGCACCTACGAGCAGTACTTC	CASSGTYEQYF
TRBJ1-2	-	TRBV4-1	-	TGCGCCAGCAGCCAAGTCCCGGCGGACGGGCAAGCTAACTATGGCTACACCTTC	CASSQVPADGQANYGYTF
TRBJ2-4	-	TRBV4-3	-	TGCGCCAGCAGCCAAGACGGGGTACCTAAAAACATTCAGTACTTC	CASSQDGVPKNIQYF
TRBJ1-1	-	TRBV27	-	TGTGCCAGCAGTAACCTAGGGGGGGCAAGGATAGAGACTGAAGCTTTCTTT	CASSNLGGARIETEAFF
TRBJ2-7	-	TRBV7-9	TRBD2	TGTGCCAGCAGCTTACTAGCGGGGTTTTACGAGCAGTACTTC	CASSLLAGFYEQYF
TRBJ1-3	-	TRBV6-1	-	TGTGCCAGCAATCCAGGGTGGGGAAACACCATATATTTT	CASNPGWGNTIYF
TRBJ2-7	-	TRBV9	TRBD1	TGTGCCAGCAGCCGCGGACAGGGGGCCTACGAGCAGTACTTC	CASSRGQGAYEQYF
TRBJ2-7	-	TRBV27	TRBD2	TGTGCCAGCAGTTTTGCTAGCGGGAGGACCTACGAGCAGTACTTC	CASSFASGRTYEQYF
TRBJ2-1	-	TRBV7-8	TRBD2	TGTGCCAGCAGCTTAGCGCTGGGCGTTAGCGGGTACAATGAGCAGTTCTTC	CASSLALGVSGYNEQFF
TRBJ2-1	-	TRBV4-3	-	TGCGCCAGCAGCCAATATTCTCGGGGTACGGATGAGCAGTTCTTC	CASSQYSRGTDEQFF
TRBJ2-1	once	TRBV27	-	TGTGCCAGCAGTTTATCGGTCAGCAGTGGGGATGAGCAGTTCTTC	CASSLSVSSGDEQFF
TRBJ1-1	once	TRBV28	-	TGTGCCAGCAGTTCCCCCGGAATCTCGGGCTACGAAGCTTTCTTT	CASSSPGISGYEAFF
TRBJ2-5	-	TRBV5-6	TRBD1	TGTGCCAGCAGCCCCGGGACAGGGGAAAAAGAGACCCAGTACTTC	CASSPGTGEKETQYF
TRBJ1-3	-	TRBV1	-	TGCACCAGCAGCCCCCCTTGCGCCAAACGTATATTGAGCTCTGGAAACACCATATATTTT	CTSSPPCAKRILSSGNTIYF
TRBJ2-5	-	TRBV10-3	TRBD1	TGTGCCATCAGCAACAGGGGGCTCATCCCATTCCAAGAGACCCAGTACTTC	CAISNRGLIPFQETQYF
TRBJ1-5	-	TRBV28	-	TGTGCCAGCAGTTTATTGCAGAGCAATCAGCCCCAGCATTTT	CASSLLQSNQPQHF
TRBJ2-2	-	TRBV19	-	TGTGCCACCCGGGTCAGCGGATACACCGGGGAGCTGTTTTTT	CATRVSGYTGELFF
TRBJ2-1	-	TRBV6-9	-	TGTGCCAGCAGCCTTACACGAAATGAGCAGTTCTTC	CASSLTRNEQFF
TRBJ2-7	-	TRBV11-2	-	TGTGCCAGCAGCTTAGATTTGGCAGGAAGCTACGAGCAGTACTTC	CASSLDLAGSYEQYF